This T cell receptor beta chain originates from a study of cytomegalovirus exposure and HLA in healthy donors. For the study at large: The study's early data release held 80 million to 95 million unique TCRs from HLA-typed donors. When over 300 donors were genotyped, just over 80% of them were found to fall in the Caucasian-associated ancestry cluster.

Findings and limits, study-wide: For most TCR beta V segments, an earlier analysis put the productive rate at about 90% or about 30% of the time. The records held CMV serostatus as the only immune exposure information.

CDR1 SGHRS and CDR2 YFSETQ come from the germline V gene. V was trimmed by 2 bases and J by 8 bases, leaving 16 bases between them. This CDR3 region has 14 residues. Remarks on this clone: Its antigen is still unknown.

PCR used 60 Vbeta primers and 13 Jbeta primers. Assay used: immunoSEQ multiplex PCR; TCRdb lists only in-frame clones, some missing. The repertoire holds approximately 170,000 clones, with roughly 72% as singletons. V and J are TRBV5-1 and TRBJ1-1, with D maybe TRBD1 (5 bases). This clonotype was obtained from a woman aged 25-40 years in good health and CMV-seropositive. The sequencing sample was made of PBMCs. CDR3 sequence: CASSLGHLEEEAFF. CDR3 bases: TGCGCCAGCAGCTTAGGACACTTAGAGGAAGAAGCTTTCTTT.